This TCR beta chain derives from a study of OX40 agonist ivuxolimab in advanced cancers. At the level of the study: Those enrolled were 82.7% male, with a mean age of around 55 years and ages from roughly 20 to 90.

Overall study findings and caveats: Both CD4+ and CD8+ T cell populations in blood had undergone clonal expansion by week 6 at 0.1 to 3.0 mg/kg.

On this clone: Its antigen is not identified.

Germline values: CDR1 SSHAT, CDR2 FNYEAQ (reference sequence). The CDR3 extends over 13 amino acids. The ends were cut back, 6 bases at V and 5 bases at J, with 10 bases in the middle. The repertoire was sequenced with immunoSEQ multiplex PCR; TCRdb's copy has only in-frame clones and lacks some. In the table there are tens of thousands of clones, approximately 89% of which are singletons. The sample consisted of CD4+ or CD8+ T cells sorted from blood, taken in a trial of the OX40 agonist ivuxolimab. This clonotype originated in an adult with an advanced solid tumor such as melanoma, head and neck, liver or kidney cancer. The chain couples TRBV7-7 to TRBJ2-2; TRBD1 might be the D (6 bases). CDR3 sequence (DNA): TGTGCCAGCAGAGCTCAGGGGACCGGGGAGCTGTTTTTT. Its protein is CASRAQGTGELFF.